The rows below give T cell receptor beta chains drawn from one sample of a study of PD-1 blockade in classical Hodgkin lymphoma. Data came from immunoSEQ multiplex PCR; TCRdb stores just in-frame clones and leaves some out. Of over 15,000 clones in the sample, approximately 70% were seen once. The specimen was CD4+ T cells from blood, collected before the fourth cycle of nivolumab. Source of these receptors: a human donor with classical Hodgkin lymphoma. Each CDR3 is given with its conserved first and last residue. D genes are given only for firm matches. The size field is filled for only some rows; it gives once, few, many or a size class.

J gene | clone size | D gene | V gene | CDR3 DNA | CDR3 protein
TRBJ2-5 | . | . | TRBV7-2 | TGTGCCAGCAGCCGACAGGGACTAGTGCGAGAGACCCAGTACTTC | CASSRQGLVRETQYF
TRBJ2-4 | . | . | TRBV10-3 | TGTGCCATCCAGCCATCCGGGGGTAGTGGGACCAAAAACATTCAGTACTTC | CAIQPSGGSGTKNIQYF
TRBJ2-7 | once | . | TRBV10-3 | TGTGCCATCAGTGAGCGGCAAGAAGGTCGCGAGCAGTACTTC | CAISERQEGREQYF
TRBJ2-7 | . | TRBD2 | TRBV7-2 | TGTGCCAGCAGCTTAGACTCTAGCGGGAGCTCTTACGAGCAGTACTTC | CASSLDSSGSSYEQYF
TRBJ2-7 | . | . | TRBV4-3 | TGCGCCAGCAGCCAAGGACTTCCGAGCTCCTACGAGCAGTACTTC | CASSQGLPSSYEQYF
TRBJ1-2 | . | TRBD1 | TRBV11-3 | TGTGCCAGCAGCTTAGGGCCGACAGGGGGCTACTATGGCTACACCTTC | CASSLGPTGGYYGYTF
TRBJ2-3 | . | . | TRBV6-1 | TGTGCCAGCAATGGATACACAGATACGCAGTATTTT | CASNGYTDTQYF
TRBJ2-7 | . | . | TRBV23-1 | TGCGCCAGCAGTCAATCCCCCGGGACACCTCCCCTGAGATCGTATGAGCAGTACTTC | CASSQSPGTPPLRSYEQYF
TRBJ2-1 | . | TRBD2 | TRBV2 | TGTGCCAGCAGTGAAGTGCGGGGGAGGTTGATGGACAATGAGCAGTTCTTC | CASSEVRGRLMDNEQFF
TRBJ1-2 | . | . | TRBV18 | TGTGCCAGCTCCGGCTCGGGGAACTATGGCTACACCTTC | CASSGSGNYGYTF
TRBJ2-3 | . | TRBD2 | TRBV19 | TGTGCCAGTAGTCCAGCAAGGACTAGCGGGGGATTCGCAGATACGCAGTATTTT | CASSPARTSGGFADTQYF
TRBJ2-6 | . | TRBD1 | TRBV7-9 | TGTGCCAGCGGACAGGGGGACTCTGGGGCCAACGTCCTGACTTTC | CASGQGDSGANVLTF
TRBJ1-1 | . | . | TRBV4-3 | TGCGCCAGCAGCCTGTCGTGGGACACCGCGAACACTGAAGCTTTCTTT | CASSLSWDTANTEAFF
TRBJ1-1 | . | . | TRBV9 | TGTGCCAGCAGCCCTCAGACGGCCATAACGAACACTGAAGCTTTCTTT | CASSPQTAITNTEAFF
TRBJ2-5 | . | . | TRBV29-1 | TGCAGCGTTGAGGGCAAAGGACTTATCTTGGCCCAGTACTTC | CSVEGKGLILAQYF
TRBJ1-1 | . | . | TRBV7-2 | TGTGCCAGCAGTTATCTCACAGGGCGACTCACTGAAGCTTTCTTT | CASSYLTGRLTEAFF
TRBJ1-6 | few | . | TRBV14 | TGTGCCAGCAGCCCCCTAGAGTATTCACCCCTCCACTTT | CASSPLEYSPLHF
TRBJ2-3 | . | TRBD2 | TRBV4-3 | TGCGCCAGCAGCCAAGCGCGGGAGGGATTAGATACGCAGTATTTT | CASSQAREGLDTQYF